Each of the 7 T cell receptor beta chains below was sequenced from the same sample in a study of T cells in Graves' hyperthyroidism and ophthalmopathy. Amplification targeted TCR beta CDR3 regions from RNA transcripts. HTBI primers drove first-round RT-PCR of the TCR CDR3. MiXCR, run by TCRdb on the multiplex PCR reads, gives a single entry per CDR3 protein. The data hold approximately 430,000 distinct CDR3 sequences, with more than 15% observed a single time. The specimen was blood. All receptors come from a woman between 18 and 30 years old with Graves' hyperthyroidism.

This clonotype was counted between two and nine times. CDR3 DNA: TGTGCCAGCAGGCCCTTTGTCCGGCATTCACCCCTCCACTTT. Its protein is CASRPFVRHSPLHF. The V gene is TRBV12-3 or TRBV12-4, the J gene TRBJ1-6; D uncertain. This CDR3 is 14 amino acids long. Trimming took 6 bases from V and 8 from J, leaving 14 bases between them.

This clonotype was recorded a few times. The chain carries TRBV24-1 and TRBJ2-1; 8 bases agree with TRBD2. Germline V gene sequence: CDR1 KGHDR, CDR2 SFDVKD. This CDR3 is built from 13 residues. V lost 3 bases and J lost 15; bases outside the gene matches: 9. CDR3 in amino acids: CATSDRERESPFF. In nucleotides, the CDR3 is TGTGCCACCAGTGATCGAGAGCGGGAGTCGCCGTTCTTC.

This clonotype has a count of ten or more. The chain has TRBV10-2 and TRBJ2-7; D may be TRBD2 (6 bases). The CDR3 sequence is 15 residues long. Germline V gene lookup returns CDR1 WSHSY and CDR2 SAAADI. V was cut by 2 bases and J by 5 bases, with 16 bases left in between. The CDR3 protein is CASSEQRAGRDEQYF. Written as DNA, the CDR3 is TGCGCCAGCAGTGAGCAGCGGGCCGGACGTGACGAGCAGTACTTC.

The V gene is TRBV12-3 or TRBV12-4, the J gene TRBJ1-4, with a weak D call TRBD1 (5 bases). This CDR3 comprises 14 residues. V gave up 9 bases and J gave up 3 bases, with 14 bases separating them. CDR3 sequence (DNA): TGTGCCAGTCGAAATCAGGGCTCTAATGAAAAACTGTTTTTT. Amino acid sequence: CASRNQGSNEKLFF.

The V and J genes are TRBV3-1 and TRBJ2-2; 7 bases agree with TRBD2. The CDR3 runs to 14 residues. Germline V gives CDR1 LGHDT, CDR2 YNNKEL (reference sequence). V shed 8 bases and J 7 bases; nucleotides not matched to a gene: 10. The CDR3 DNA reads TGTGCCAGCGCCGAAGAGGGAGGGTACGGGGAGCTGTTTTTT. Protein sequence: CASAEEGGYGELFF.

The chain carries TRBV9 and TRBJ2-5; D tentatively fits TRBD1 or TRBD2 (5 bases each). Germline CDR1 and CDR2: SGDLS and YYNGEE. This CDR3 region has 15 residues. Between the trimmed V and J ends, which lost 3 bases and 4 bases, there was a span of 16 bases. CDR3 DNA sequence: TGTGCCAGCAGCGCCCGAGGGACCCTAACAGAGACCCAGTACTTC. Its protein is CASSARGTLTETQYF. Drawing the rest from reference TRBV9 and TRBJ2-5, the complete variable domain is DSGVTQTPKHLITATGQRVTLRCSPRSGDLSVYWYQQSLDQGLQFLIQYYNGEERAKGNILERFSAQQFPDLHSELNLSSLELGDSALYFCASSARGTLTETQYFGPGTRLLVL.

This clonotype has at least ten counts. The gene calls are TRBV7-2 and TRBJ1-1; 7 bases fit TRBD1. Trimming took 5 bases from V and 5 from J; bases not matched to a gene: 14. This CDR3 is built from 16 residues. The germline gives CDR1 SGHTA, CDR2 FQGNSA. CDR3 bases: TGTGCCAGCAGCCAGCGACAGGGTACTCGGGGGACTGAAGCTTTCTTT. Translated: CASSQRQGTRGTEAFF.